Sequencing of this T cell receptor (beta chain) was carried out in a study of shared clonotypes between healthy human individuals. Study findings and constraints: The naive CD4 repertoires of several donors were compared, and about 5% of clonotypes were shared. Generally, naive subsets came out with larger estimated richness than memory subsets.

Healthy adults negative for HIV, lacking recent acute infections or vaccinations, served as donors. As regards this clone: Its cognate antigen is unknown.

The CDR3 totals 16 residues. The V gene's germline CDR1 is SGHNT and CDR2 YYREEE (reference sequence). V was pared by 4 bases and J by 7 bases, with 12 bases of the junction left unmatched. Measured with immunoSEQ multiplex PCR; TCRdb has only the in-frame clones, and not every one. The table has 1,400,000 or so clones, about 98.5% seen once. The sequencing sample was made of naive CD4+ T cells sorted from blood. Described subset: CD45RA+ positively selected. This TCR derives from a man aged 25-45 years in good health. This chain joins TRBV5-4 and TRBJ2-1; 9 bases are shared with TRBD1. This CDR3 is CASSGQGRGPGNEQFF. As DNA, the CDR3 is TGTGCCAGCAGCGGACAGGGGCGGGGCCCGGGGAATGAGCAGTTCTTC.